This TCR beta chain was recovered during a study of stem cell transplantation in POMP-related autoinflammatory disease. Here immunoSEQ multiplex PCR was the method, and the copy in TCRdb shows in-frame clones only, minus some. The data show 9,000 to 10,000 clones, 75% to 85% seen once. Germline lookup yields CDR1 SGHVS and CDR2 FQNEAQ. V gave up 0 bases and J gave up 0 bases, with 8 bases separating them. There are 15 residues in the CDR3. A note on this clone: The antigen is not known.

Study-level results: Fewer unique TRB V-J gene pairings were identified in patients with PRAID.

The chain couples TRBV7-8 to TRBJ2-5; D is perhaps TRBD1 (5 bases). The input for sequencing was CD4+ T cells from PBMCs, taken after stem cell transplantation. This clonotype was obtained from a human patient with POMP-related autoinflammation and immune dysregulation (PRAID). Some T cells may possibly be graft donor cells. The CDR3 bases are TGTGCCAGCAGCTTAGCGTCAGGGTACCAAGAGACCCAGTACTTC. This gives the protein CASSLASGYQETQYF.